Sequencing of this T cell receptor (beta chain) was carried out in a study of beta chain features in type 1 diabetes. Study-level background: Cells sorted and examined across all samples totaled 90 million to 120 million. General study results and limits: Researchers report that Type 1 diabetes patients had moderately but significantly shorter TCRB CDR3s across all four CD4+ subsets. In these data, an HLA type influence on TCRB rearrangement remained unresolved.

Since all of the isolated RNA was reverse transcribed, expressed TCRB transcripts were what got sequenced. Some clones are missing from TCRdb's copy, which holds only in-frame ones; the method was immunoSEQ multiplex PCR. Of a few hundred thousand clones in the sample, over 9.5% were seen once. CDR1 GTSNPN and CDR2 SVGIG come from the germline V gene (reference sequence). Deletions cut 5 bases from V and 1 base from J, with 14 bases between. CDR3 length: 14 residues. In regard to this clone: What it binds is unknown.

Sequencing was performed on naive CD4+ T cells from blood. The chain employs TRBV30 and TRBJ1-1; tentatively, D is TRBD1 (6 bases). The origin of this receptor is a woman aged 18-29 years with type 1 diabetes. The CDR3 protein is CAWWLPGQNTEAFF. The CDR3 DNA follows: TGTGCCTGGTGGTTACCGGGACAGAACACTGAAGCTTTCTTT.